A selection of T cell receptor beta chains follows, all from one sample in a study of blood T cell repertoires in COVID-19. Assay: immunoSEQ multiplex PCR; the TCRdb copy retains only in-frame clones and omits some. The top ten clones hold 0.9% to 1.5% of a sample with about 380,000 clones, more than 75% of them seen once. Material: PBMCs or T cells enriched from blood (not recorded which). These TCRs come from a woman aged 18-35 years who had recovered from COVID-19. Each CDR3 is given without its conserved first and last residue.

>TRBJ1-5|TRBV7-2
ASSLRLTGDQPQH
>TRBJ1-3|TRBV6-5
ASSYRGSGNTIY
>TRBJ2-3|TRBV3-1/TRBV3-2
ASSQALAVSTDTQY
>TRBJ1-4|TRBV6-5
ASSSGGRSNEKLF
>TRBJ2-7|TRBV7-3
ASSLGRGYEQY
>TRBJ2-3|TRBV5-1
ASSLVNRGTDTQY
>TRBJ2-5|TRBV6-7
ASSYSRATETQY
>TRBJ1-1|TRBV27
ASSERGRRAF
>TRBJ1-2|TRBV7-3
ASSETGGTGGYT
>TRBJ1-5|TRBV6-1
ASSEPGVLSNQPQH
>TRBJ2-1|TRBV10-3
AITSGGSYNEQF
>TRBJ1-3|TRBV28
ASSIGGGSKVSGNTIY
>TRBJ2-5|TRBV27
ASSSQTQQGIETQY
>TRBJ2-7|TRBV10-1
ASSRGQGSSYEQY
>TRBJ2-5|TRBV7-2
ASSPRGTSGGGTQY
>TRBJ2-3|TRBV15
ATSRVSPGLAGGQGTDTQY
>TRBJ2-2|TRBV12-3/TRBV12-4
ASRTGAGELF
>TRBJ1-3|TRBV19
ASIDYSGNTIY
>TRBJ1-3|TRBV6-5
ASSLSQGGNTIY
>TRBJ2-7|TRBV28
ASSLLGLYEQY
>TRBJ1-2|TRBV5-4
ASSLQGQRGYT
>TRBJ2-2|TRBV6-5
ASSLADLGGELF
>TRBJ1-5|TRBV27
ASSFTGGNQPQH
>TRBJ1-3|TRBV27
ASWQAPGNTIY
>TRBJ2-5|TRBV27
ASSLRTGRETQY
>TRBJ2-5|TRBV10-3
AISEIAGGSGTQY
>TRBJ2-1|TRBV19
ASSYLAGGNEQF
>TRBJ2-1|TRBV2
ASQYPGLPNEQF
>TRBJ2-3|TRBV18
ASSPGYQTDTQY
>TRBJ1-2|TRBV19
ASSIKGQSYYGYT
>TRBJ1-1|TRBV24-1
ATSDSDRVTF
>TRBJ2-1|TRBV7-9
ASSSGTSAAYNEQF
>TRBJ1-1|TRBV30
AWRTGVGTEAF
>TRBJ2-5|TRBV23-1
ASSIQGAFGTQY
>TRBJ1-3|TRBV9
ASSPRQGRTGNTIY
>TRBJ2-7|TRBV7-3
ASSLGPGLVYEQY
>TRBJ1-4|TRBV11-2
ASSYEGGKLF
>TRBJ1-5|TRBV7-8
ASSPGQGHQPQH
>TRBJ1-6|TRBV9
ASSGMGQGNSPLH
>TRBJ2-7|TRBV5-1
ASSSQGTGGGRGEQY
>TRBJ1-1|TRBV19
ASRVRGVRTEAF
>TRBJ1-2|TRBV7-2
ASSLEAGGYT
>TRBJ2-7|TRBV19
ASSIGSGSSYEQY
>TRBJ1-1|TRBV15
ATRWRVMTEAF
>TRBJ2-4|TRBV9
ASSPTPGTDKNIQY
>TRBJ1-5|TRBV6-5
ASSYSAGSNQPQH
>TRBJ2-2|TRBV6-5
ASSSIQGTGELF
>TRBJ1-4|TRBV7-8
ASSLEASDRANEKLF
>TRBJ2-3|TRBV5-1
ASSPGQHGDTQY
>TRBJ1-2|TRBV6-5
ASRRTAYGYT
>TRBJ1-3|TRBV4-1
ASSQASRDSGNTIY
>TRBJ1-3|TRBV6-5
ASTESNNGDTIY
>TRBJ2-5|TRBV11-3
ASSRGRGGQETQY
>TRBJ1-3|TRBV30
AWKTRGGALGNTIY